The source of this T cell receptor beta chain is a study of T-cell memory formation after mild COVID-19. The CDR3 extends over 14 amino acids. V lost 2 bases and J 5 bases, leaving 12 bases between the germline ends. Germline V gene lookup returns CDR1 SGHTS and CDR2 YDEGEE. TCRdb reprocessed the 5' RACE reads with MiXCR, giving one entry per CDR3 protein. The table lists over 300,000 distinct CDR3 sequences, 20% to 25% of them singletons. This clonotype was found a few times. V is TRBV5-8 and J is TRBJ2-3; D gene ambiguous. The receptor comes from a young man who had mild COVID-19 (a few samples of this study predate the infection). Cell type and time point are not known. The source material was PBMCs or a T cell subset sorted from them (not recorded which). This CDR3 reads CASSFRQALDTQYF. The CDR3 nucleotides are TGTGCCAGCAGCTTTCGGCAGGCCCTAGATACGCAGTATTTT. The full variable domain, rest sourced from reference TRBV5-8 and TRBJ2-3, is EAGVTQSPTHLIKTRGQQATLRCSPISGHTSVYWYQQALGLGLQFLLWYDEGEERNRGNFPPRFSGRQFPNYSSELNVNALELEDSALYLCASSFRQALDTQYFGPGTRLTVL.